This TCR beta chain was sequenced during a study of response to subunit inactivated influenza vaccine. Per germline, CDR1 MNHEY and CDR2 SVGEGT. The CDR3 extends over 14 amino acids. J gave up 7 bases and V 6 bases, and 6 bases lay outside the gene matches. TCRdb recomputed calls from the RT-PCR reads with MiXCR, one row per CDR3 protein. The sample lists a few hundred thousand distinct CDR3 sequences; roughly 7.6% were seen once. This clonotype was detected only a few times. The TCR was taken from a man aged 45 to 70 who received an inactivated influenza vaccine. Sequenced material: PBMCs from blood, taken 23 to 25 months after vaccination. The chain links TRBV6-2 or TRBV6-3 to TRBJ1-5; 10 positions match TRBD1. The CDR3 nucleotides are TGTGCCAGCAGGGGACAGGGGCGATCCCAGCCCCAGCATTTT. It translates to CASRGQGRSQPQHF.